This TCR beta chain was captured in a study of blood T cell repertoires in COVID-19. The ends lost 5 bases at V and 1 base at J; junction bases unmatched: 6. Germline CDR1 and CDR2: SGHAT and FQNNGV. The CDR3 length is 17 residues. TCRdb keeps only in-frame clones here, not all; method: immunoSEQ multiplex PCR. The sample gives a few hundred thousand clones, approximately 90% of which show up once; roughly 2.3% is in the top ten. V and J are TRBV11-2 and TRBJ2-3; 13 nucleotides align to TRBD2. The TCR originated in a young woman who had recovered from COVID-19. Sequenced material: PBMCs or T cells enriched from blood (not recorded which). CDR3 sequence: CASSRTSGGLGTDTQYF. The CDR3 region has the DNA TGTGCCAGCAGCCGGACTAGCGGGGGACTAGGCACAGATACGCAGTATTTT.